The T cell receptor (beta chain) described here comes from a study of cytomegalovirus exposure and HLA in healthy donors. Study findings and constraints: What a later analysis showed was that several of the most significant clusters appeared linked to common viral pathogens.

This clone occurred a few times. Its target is unknown. PCR was performed using 60 Vbeta and 13 Jbeta primers. As handled by the study authors: Tens of millions of unique TCR beta chains, roughly 11 million of them shared, were counted by a later analysis. The assay was immunoSEQ multiplex PCR, and TCRdb's table has in-frame clones only and misses some. The V and J calls and the clone size are those of that table, but D and trimming were determined from the DNA. This sample carries some 110,000 clones, 9% to 10% of them seen once, and the ten largest clones take 2.5% to 3.5%. Sequencing was carried out using PBMCs. The sequence came from a man aged 25 to 45 in good health and CMV-seronegative.

The DNA of the CDR3 is TGTGCCAGCAGTTACTCCTCTCCGGGACAACGACCCCAGTACTTC. As protein: CASSYSSPGQRPQYF. The chain is built from TRBV6-5 and TRBJ2-5, with TRBD1 as a possible D gene (6 bases). Germline V gene sequence: CDR1 MNHEY, CDR2 SVGAGI. The V gene lost 0 bases and the J gene lost 9 bases, with 17 bases spanning the gap. The CDR3 length is 15 residues.